The clone carrying this T cell receptor (beta chain) was seen a handful of times. Its specificity is not known. This CDR3 has 15 residues. Germline lookup yields CDR1 SGHTA and CDR2 FQGTGA. Trimming removed 5 bases from V and 1 base from J; junction bases left unmatched: 5. Sample barcodes and UMIs were carried by the TCR alpha and TCR beta cDNA libraries that 5'RACE generated with constant-segment primers. Via MiXCR, TCRdb re-called the 5' RACE reads, giving one row per CDR3 protein. This table holds 250,000 to 300,000 distinct CDR3 sequences, about 16% found once. This entry belongs to a study of T-cell memory formation after mild COVID-19. Points from the study as a whole: Researchers report contracting CD4+ clones mostly in CM and EM, with CD8+ clones in EMRA.

V gene TRBV7-3 combines with J gene TRBJ1-1; 9 bases map to TRBD1. This TCR came from a man younger than 30 who had mild COVID-19 (a few samples of this study predate the infection). Cell type and time point are not known. Sequencing input: PBMCs or a T cell subset sorted from them (not recorded which). The CDR3 DNA follows: TGTGCCAGCAGCCCGAGGACAGGGGAGAACACTGAAGCTTTCTTT. The encoded protein is CASSPRTGENTEAFF. The full variable domain, in which reference TRBV7-3 and TRBJ1-1 provide the parts outside the CDR3, is GAGVSQTPSNKVTEKGKYVELRCDPISGHTALYWYRQSLGQGPEFLIYFQGTGAADDSGLPNDRFFAVRPEGSVSTLKIQRTERGDSAVYLCASSPRTGENTEAFFGQGTRLTVV.